What follows describes a single TCR beta chain. Its antigen remains unknown. The data were obtained in a study of STAT5B mutations in CD4+ large granular lymphocyte leukemia. Study processing details: Lowest detectable productive clonotype frequency was 2.59 x 10-5. Here immunoSEQ multiplex PCR was the method, and the copy in TCRdb shows in-frame clones only, minus some. V and J calls and clone size are as listed in that table; D and trimming were resolved from the DNA. The table lists more than 25,000 clones, approximately 80% of them singletons. General study findings and limits: No patients shared main leukemic clonotypes, though about 24% appeared at low frequency elsewhere. 8/27 top patient clones versus 2/35 control clones were TRBV06-family.

Per germline, CDR1 SEHNR and CDR2 FQNEAQ (reference sequence). V was pared by 0 bases and J by 0 bases, with 12 bases between. The CDR3 has 17 residues. Sequenced material: CD4+ T cells from blood buffy coats. The chain is built from TRBV7-9 and TRBJ1-5, with TRBD1 as a possible D gene (5 bases). The TCR sequence derives from a human donor in good health. The CDR3 reads CASSLAWGVDSNQPQHF. As DNA, the CDR3 is TGTGCCAGCAGCTTAGCGTGGGGGGTTGATAGCAATCAGCCCCAGCATTTT.